The rows below give T cell receptor beta chains drawn from one sample of a study of a mutant IDH1 vaccine in newly diagnosed glioma. No cognate antigen is known for these TCRs. Measured with immunoSEQ multiplex PCR; TCRdb has only the in-frame clones, and not every one. Here the sample spans 110,000 or so clones, about 90% being singletons. The starting material was PBMCs, obtained from a glioma patient whose treatment included an IDH1 peptide vaccine. All receptors derive from a woman aged 45-59 years with glioma. CDR3s include the opening cysteine and the closing phenylalanine or tryptophan. The D gene is left open where the match is weak. Clone size is given for some rows only: seen once, a few or many times, or a class if the clone is expanded.

J gene | D gene | V gene | clone size | CDR3 DNA | CDR3 protein
TRBJ2-3 | TRBD2 | TRBV6-4 | NA | TGTGCCAGCAGTAAGTCTAGCGGCCCTAGCACAGATACGCAGTATTTT | CASSKSSGPSTDTQYF
TRBJ1-2 | NA | TRBV5-8 | NA | TGTGCCAGCAGCTTCCAGGTCTATGGCTACACCTTC | CASSFQVYGYTF
TRBJ2-1 | NA | TRBV2 | once | TGTGCCAGCAGTAAGGGCACAGGTTCCTACAATGAGCAGTTCTTC | CASSKGTGSYNEQFF
TRBJ1-5 | NA | TRBV10-3 | NA | TGTGCCATCAGTGACACAAGCAATCAGCCCCAGCATTTT | CAISDTSNQPQHF
TRBJ2-3 | NA | TRBV5-1 | NA | TGCGCCAGCAGCCAATCGACGGCGGATACGCAGTATTTT | CASSQSTADTQYF
TRBJ1-5 | NA | TRBV5-6 | few | TGTGCCAGCAGCTTGGGTTTGGACAGCTATCAGCCCCAGCATTTT | CASSLGLDSYQPQHF
TRBJ1-1 | NA | TRBV5-1 | NA | TGCGCCAGCGGACCGGGGGCTATGAACACTGAAGCTTTCTTT | CASGPGAMNTEAFF
TRBJ1-3 | NA | TRBV7-9 | NA | TGTACCAGCAGCAGACAGAACTCTGGAAACACCATATATTTT | CTSSRQNSGNTIYF
TRBJ2-7 | NA | TRBV5-6 | NA | TGTGCCAGCAGCTTATCACGGACTTCCTACGAGCAGTACTTC | CASSLSRTSYEQYF
TRBJ2-7 | NA | TRBV6-5 | NA | TGTGCCAGCAGTTACGTGGACAAGTACCCCTACGAGCAGTACTTC | CASSYVDKYPYEQYF
TRBJ2-1 | NA | TRBV7-9 | once | TGTGCCAGCAGCTTACAGTCCCTCGAGCAGTTCTTC | CASSLQSLEQFF
TRBJ1-6 | NA | TRBV28 | NA | TGTGCCAGCGGACGCGTAGGGCTCGGTTATAATTCACCCCTCCACTTT | CASGRVGLGYNSPLHF
TRBJ1-2 | TRBD1 | TRBV5-1 | few | TGCGCCAGCAGCTTGGGAACAGGGGGCGCTTCATGGGGCTACACCTTC | CASSLGTGGASWGYTF
TRBJ2-5 | NA | TRBV15 | NA | TGTGCCACCAGCAGAGACAGGGGCGAGACCCAGTACTTC | CATSRDRGETQYF
TRBJ1-1 | TRBD1 | TRBV5-4 | NA | TGTGCCAGCAGCAACAGGGGCGCTACTGAAGCTTTCTTT | CASSNRGATEAFF
TRBJ2-7 | NA | TRBV28 | once | TGTGCCACCCAATTAACAGGGCCCTACGAGCAGTACTTC | CATQLTGPYEQYF
TRBJ1-5 | NA | TRBV6-6 | NA | TGTGCCAGCAGTGAGACCCGGCAGCCCCAGCATTTT | CASSETRQPQHF
TRBJ2-4 | NA | TRBV29-1 | NA | TGCAGCGTTGAGGGGGGAAACATTCAGTACTTC | CSVEGGNIQYF
TRBJ1-1 | NA | TRBV11-2 | NA | TGTGCCAGCAGCTTGGGGGGGTCAAACACTGAAGCTTTCTTT | CASSLGGSNTEAFF
TRBJ2-7 | TRBD2 | TRBV28 | NA | TGTGCCACTAAGACTAGCGGGTTTCCCTACGAGCAGTACTTC | CATKTSGFPYEQYF
TRBJ2-3 | NA | TRBV7-9 | NA | TGTGCCAGCAGCTCCACATTCACAGATACGCAGTATTTT | CASSSTFTDTQYF
TRBJ2-7 | TRBD1 | TRBV28 | NA | TGTGCCAGCAGTTCGGACAGGGTTCGCAACGAGCAGTACTTC | CASSSDRVRNEQYF
TRBJ1-4 | NA | TRBV27 | NA | TGTGCCAGCAGTTTCCTGGGGGGAAGTGAAAAACTGTTTTTT | CASSFLGGSEKLFF
TRBJ2-7 | TRBD1 | TRBV27 | NA | TGTGCCAGCAGTTTATCGTATGTACAGGGGACGGGTGAGCAGTACTTC | CASSLSYVQGTGEQYF
TRBJ1-1 | TRBD1 | TRBV7-3 | NA | TGTGCCAGCAGCTTAAGCAGGGGGGACACTGAAGCTTTCTTT | CASSLSRGDTEAFF
TRBJ1-5 | TRBD1 | TRBV19 | NA | TGTGCCAGTTATGACCTGGGACAGCCCAATCAGCCCCAGCATTTT | CASYDLGQPNQPQHF
TRBJ2-7 | TRBD2 | TRBV6-5 | NA | TGTGCCAGCAGTTACTCGTCCGCCAGCGGGAGTAAAGAGCAGTACTTC | CASSYSSASGSKEQYF
TRBJ2-3 | TRBD2 | TRBV13 | NA | TGTGCCAGCAGCTTATCCTTAGAGGGACTAGCGATCGCAGATACGCAGTATTTT | CASSLSLEGLAIADTQYF
TRBJ1-2 | TRBD1 | TRBV7-9 | NA | TGTGCCAGCAGCTTAGGGGCAGGGGGCTACGGCTACACCTTC | CASSLGAGGYGYTF
TRBJ2-1 | TRBD1 | TRBV10-3 | NA | TGTGCCATCAAGCGGACAGGGGGCGCCTACAATGAGCAGTTCTTC | CAIKRTGGAYNEQFF
TRBJ2-5 | NA | TRBV11-2 | NA | TGTGCCAGCAGCTTAAAAGCGGGTTCGTACCAAGAGACCCAGTACTTC | CASSLKAGSYQETQYF
TRBJ2-3 | NA | TRBV5-1 | NA | TGCGCCAGCAGCTTGGGACAACCAGGCACAGATACGCAGTATTTT | CASSLGQPGTDTQYF
TRBJ2-3 | NA | TRBV7-9 | NA | TGTGCCAGCAGCTTAGGTGCAGATACGCAGTATTTT | CASSLGADTQYF
TRBJ1-1 | NA | TRBV15 | NA | TGTGCCACCAGCAGAGAAAAGTTCAGGGCAATGAACACTGAAGCTTTCTTT | CATSREKFRAMNTEAFF
TRBJ2-7 | NA | TRBV5-4 | NA | TGTGCCAGCAGCTTGGGGCCCTCTAGCTACGAGCAGTACTTC | CASSLGPSSYEQYF
TRBJ1-2 | TRBD1 | TRBV7-9 | NA | TGTGCCAGCAGCTACCGGGGAGGGGGCTCCTATGGCTACACCTTC | CASSYRGGGSYGYTF
TRBJ2-7 | NA | TRBV28 | NA | TGTGCCAGCAGTCCCCTAATTGGCGGTATGGCAGGGGACTACGAGCAGTACTTC | CASSPLIGGMAGDYEQYF
TRBJ1-2 | TRBD1 | TRBV5-1 | NA | TGCGCCAGCAGCGATTACAGGGGGAGAACCTTC | CASSDYRGRTF
TRBJ2-5 | NA | TRBV30 | NA | TGTGCCTGGGGCGGACTCCCAGAGACCCAGTACTTC | CAWGGLPETQYF
TRBJ2-7 | NA | TRBV13 | NA | TGTGCCAGCAGCCCAGATGGCGAGCAGTACTTC | CASSPDGEQYF
TRBJ2-3 | TRBD2 | TRBV7-2 | NA | TGTGCCAGCAGCTTATGGACTAGCGGGAGGGCGAGCACAGATACGCAGTATTTT | CASSLWTSGRASTDTQYF
TRBJ1-2 | NA | TRBV6-4 | NA | TGTGCCACTCGCCGGGGATCTAACTATGGCTACACCTTC | CATRRGSNYGYTF
TRBJ2-7 | NA | TRBV6-4 | NA | TGTGCCAGCAGTTACTTTAGCGGAGCCTACGAGCAGTACTTC | CASSYFSGAYEQYF
TRBJ2-7 | NA | TRBV28 | NA | TGTGCCAGCACCCACCCAGTCTGGACCTACGAGCAGTACTTC | CASTHPVWTYEQYF
TRBJ2-1 | NA | TRBV19 | NA | TGTGCCAGTAGTATCCTCCCCAGGGGGGCCTACAATGAGCAGTTCTTC | CASSILPRGAYNEQFF